Listed here are 18 T cell receptor beta chains from one sample, sequenced in a study of CD8+ T cells in alopecia areata. Isolated RNA was reverse transcribed into cDNA used as the sequencing template. Repertoires were generated with immunoSEQ multiplex PCR, while TCRdb's copy carries only in-frame clones and drops some. The data contain about 190,000 clones, roughly three fifths of them singletons. The treatment denotes: oral pan-JAK inhibitor, 5-10 mg twice daily. The starting material was CD4+ T cells sorted from blood, obtained at week 4, from a patient treated with tofacitinib. The receptors were gathered from a human donor with alopecia areata.

The chain carries TRBV29-1 and TRBJ2-1; perhaps TRBD2 as D (6 bases). This CDR3 region has 15 residues. Trimming left V 3 bases short and J 2 bases short, with 14 bases between. Germline lookup yields CDR1 SQVTM and CDR2 ANQGSEA. The CDR3 DNA sequence: TGCAGCGTTGATCGGGCGGGATCGGCCTACAATGAGCAGTTCTTC. This translates into CSVDRAGSAYNEQFF.

The chain couples TRBV7-2 to TRBJ2-7, with D uncertain. CDR1 is SGHTA, CDR2 FQGNSA, per germline. The CDR3 sequence is 14 residues long. V dropped 5 bases and J dropped 4 bases, with 15 bases sitting between them. The CDR3 loop reads CASSPESDRYEQYF. Written as DNA, the CDR3 is TGTGCCAGCAGCCCCGAGTCGGATAGGTACGAGCAGTACTTC. Combining the CDR3 with reference TRBV7-2 and TRBJ2-7 gives the whole variable domain GAGVSQSPSNKVTEKGKDVELRCDPISGHTALYWYRQSLGQGLEFLIYFQGNSAPDKSGLPSDRFSAERTGGSVSTLTIQRTQQEDSAVYLCASSPESDRYEQYFGPGTRLTVT.

V gene TRBV25-1 combines with J gene TRBJ2-5; TRBD1 matches 8 bases. This CDR3 comprises 13 residues. Germline CDR1 reads MGHDK; CDR2 reads SYGVNS. V lost 3 bases and J lost 4; bases outside the gene matches: 1. The CDR3 bases are TGTGCCAGCAGTGACAGGGGGCGAGAGACCCAGTACTTC. It is translated as CASSDRGRETQYF.

The chain employs TRBV27 and TRBJ1-5; a possible D gene is TRBD1 (5 bases). The V end lost 5 bases, the J end lost 2 bases, and 13 bases lay between the germline ends. Germline V gives CDR1 MNHEY, CDR2 SMNVEV (reference sequence). The CDR3 runs to 15 residues. The CDR3 loop is CASSGSQGGNQPQHF. CDR3 bases: TGTGCCAGCAGTGGGAGCCAGGGCGGCAATCAGCCCCAGCATTTT.

The genes are TRBV29-1 and TRBJ2-5; the D is unclear. Looked up from germline, CDR1 is SQVTM and CDR2 is ANQGSEA. CDR3 size: 11 residues. V was shortened by 4 bases and J by 4 bases, with 7 bases between the two germline ends. Here the CDR3 DNA reads TGCAGCGTTGTCTTTGGAGAGACCCAGTACTTC. This gives the protein CSVVFGETQYF.

This clone has a handful of counts. The chain recombines TRBV30 with TRBJ1-4, with D unclear. Germline CDR1 reads GTSNPN; CDR2 reads SVGIG (reference sequence). The V end lost 1 base, the J end lost 5 bases, and 14 bases lay between the germline ends. The CDR3 totals 15 residues. The CDR3 region has the DNA TGTGCCTGGAGTGCCCACACGAATGGAAATGAAAAACTGTTTTTT. It yields the protein CAWSAHTNGNEKLFF.

The chain carries TRBV30 and TRBJ2-4; 10 bases fit TRBD2. This CDR3 has 15 residues. The V gene end was trimmed by 3 bases and the J gene end by 7 bases; junction bases not matched to a gene: 9. The germline V gene encodes CDR1 GTSNPN and CDR2 SVGIG (reference sequence). CDR3 residues: CAWSLAGVARNIQYF. The CDR3 region has the DNA TGTGCCTGGAGCCTAGCGGGAGTCGCCAGGAACATTCAGTACTTC.

This chain connects TRBV2 to TRBJ2-2, with 7 bases identical to TRBD1. Germline V gives CDR1 SNHLY, CDR2 FYNNEI. Germline trimming cut 6 bases from V and 7 bases from J; bases unmatched to any gene: 8. The CDR3 consists of 14 residues. CDR3: CASRNRGDGGELFF. CDR3 nucleotide sequence: TGTGCCAGCAGGAACAGGGGTGATGGCGGGGAGCTGTTTTTT.

CDR3 nucleotides: TGTGCCAGCAGCCCTACTAGCGCGCACACCGGGGAGCTGTTTTTT. The encoded protein is CASSPTSAHTGELFF. V usage is TRBV2 and J usage is TRBJ2-2; 7 nucleotides agree with TRBD2. The CDR3 has 15 amino acids. The germline V gene encodes CDR1 SNHLY and CDR2 FYNNEI. The J segment lost 3 bases and the V segment lost 6 bases, leaving 7 bases of the junction unmatched.

This clone was counted between two and nine times. The chain couples TRBV30 to TRBJ1-2; a possible D gene is TRBD1 (6 bases). The CDR3 length is 11 residues. Looked up from germline, CDR1 is GTSNPN and CDR2 is SVGIG (reference sequence). V was pared by 0 bases and J by 11 bases, with 10 bases between. For the CDR3, the DNA is TGTGCCTGGAGTGTACAGGGAGTTTACACCTTC. It specifies CAWSVQGVYTF.

This chain connects TRBV7-9 to TRBJ1-2, with D uncertain. Germline V gene sequence: CDR1 SEHNR, CDR2 FQNEAQ (reference sequence). V was trimmed by 5 bases and J by 9 bases, leaving 16 bases between them. The CDR3 sequence is 13 residues long. Written as DNA, the CDR3 is TGTGCCAGCAGCCCCGAGAATTGGAGACGCTACACCTTC. Its translation is CASSPENWRRYTF.

The genes are TRBV27 and TRBJ2-1, with D possibly TRBD1 on 6 matching bases. In germline, CDR1 is MNHEY, CDR2 SMNVEV (reference sequence). With 3 bases removed from V and 8 bases from J, the gap between germline ends came to 8 bases. The CDR3 is 12 residues long. The CDR3 protein is CASSFRGYEQFF. CDR3 sequence (DNA): TGTGCCAGCAGTTTCAGGGGCTATGAGCAGTTCTTC.

There are a few counts of this clone. The V and J genes are TRBV29-1 and TRBJ1-1; a weak D match, TRBD1 (6 bases). There are 17 residues in the CDR3. CDR1 is SQVTM and CDR2 is ANQGSEA in the germline V gene. With 6 bases removed from V and 5 bases from J, the gap between germline ends came to 28 bases. The CDR3 loop reads CSVTTRAGTPSGTEAFF. CDR3 in DNA: TGCAGCGTGACAACAAGAGCCGGGACACCGTCCGGGACTGAAGCTTTCTTT.

This clone was counted only a few times. This sequence joins TRBV6-5 and TRBJ1-1; 8 nucleotides agree with TRBD1. Germline loops: CDR1 MNHEY, CDR2 SVGAGI. With 4 bases clipped from V and 5 bases from J, the junction kept 6 bases outside the gene matches. The CDR3 length is 14 residues. In nucleotides, the CDR3 is TGTGCCAGCAGTTCGACAGGGGTTCTGACTGAAGCTTTCTTT. The encoded protein is CASSSTGVLTEAFF.

The chain links TRBV30 to TRBJ2-4; perhaps TRBD1 as D (6 bases). The CDR3 is 15 residues long. The V end was cut by 5 bases, the J end by 0 bases, with 14 bases between. Germline-derived CDR1 and CDR2 are GTSNPN and SVGIG (reference sequence). The CDR3 bases are TGTGCCTGGGGCACCGGGACACTAGCCAAAAACATTCAGTACTTC. It yields the protein CAWGTGTLAKNIQYF.

The chain combines TRBV7-9 with TRBJ2-1; 10 bases are a match to TRBD2. CDR3 length: 15 residues. J was trimmed by 10 bases and V by 6 bases; bases with no gene match: 12. CDR1 and CDR2 (germline): SEHNR, FQNEAQ (reference sequence). CDR3: CASRTGTSAWGEQFF. CDR3 bases: TGTGCCAGCAGAACCGGGACTAGCGCTTGGGGGGAGCAGTTCTTC.

The chain recombines TRBV29-1 with TRBJ1-2, with D uncertain. This CDR3 region has 13 residues. Deletions cut 8 bases from V and 5 bases from J, with 18 bases between. The germline gives CDR1 SQVTM, CDR2 ANQGSEA. The CDR3 bases are TGCAGCTCGGGCGAGGGCGGTGTTTATGGCTACACCTTC. Translating gives CSSGEGGVYGYTF.

V usage is TRBV7-2 and J usage is TRBJ2-7, with TRBD2 matching 11 bases. This CDR3 is 15 amino acids long. Germline loops: CDR1 SGHTA, CDR2 FQGNSA. Trimming removed 1 base from V and 7 bases from J; junction bases left unmatched: 6. In DNA, the CDR3 is TGTGCCAGCAGCTTAGGGACTAGCGGGCTGCGGGAGCAGTACTTC. It yields the protein CASSLGTSGLREQYF.